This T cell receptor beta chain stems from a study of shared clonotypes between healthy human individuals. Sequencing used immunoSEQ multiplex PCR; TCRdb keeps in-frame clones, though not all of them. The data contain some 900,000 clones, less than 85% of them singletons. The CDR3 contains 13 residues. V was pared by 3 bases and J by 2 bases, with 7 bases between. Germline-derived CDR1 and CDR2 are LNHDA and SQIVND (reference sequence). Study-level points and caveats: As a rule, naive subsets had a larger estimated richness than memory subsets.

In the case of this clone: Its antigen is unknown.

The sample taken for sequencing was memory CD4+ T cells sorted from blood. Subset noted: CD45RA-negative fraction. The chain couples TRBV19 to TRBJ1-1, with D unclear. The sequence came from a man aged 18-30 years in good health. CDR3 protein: CASSISRNTEAFF. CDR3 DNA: TGTGCCAGTAGTATTTCAAGAAACACTGAAGCTTTCTTT.